A single sample is the source of the 12 T cell receptor beta chains below, sequenced in a study of blood T cells in healthy people across ages. PCR was performed a second time for about 7 to 12 cycles using a sample-barcoded 5' primer and a J-beta primer mix. TCRdb reprocessed the 5' RACE reads via MiXCR and lists one record per CDR3 protein. Of about 930,000 distinct CDR3 sequences listed, almost 30% are singletons. The data were also submitted as part of a second study, on T cells of mothers and their children.

Sequenced: blood. These receptors all come from a woman in her thirties or forties in good health.

This clonotype has at least ten counts. This chain uses TRBV4-1 with TRBJ1-2, with no clear D. The CDR3 extends over 14 amino acids. Germline V gene lookup returns CDR1 MGHRA and CDR2 YSYEKL. Trimming pared 2 bases from V and 5 bases from J, leaving 12 bases between. For the CDR3, the DNA is TGCGCCAGCAGCCAATATACTACAACTTATGGCTACACCTTC. This gives the protein CASSQYTTTYGYTF.

This clonotype was counted a few times. This could be a read error, since a much larger clone is one nucleotide away. The gene calls are TRBV28 and TRBJ1-2; D is unclear. Germline assignment: CDR1 MDHEN and CDR2 SYDVKM. Trimming left V 6 bases short and J 4 bases short, with 9 bases between. This CDR3 spans 12 amino acids. The CDR3 region has the DNA TGTGCCAGCAGCGCCAAAGGCTATGGCTACACCTTC. Residues: CASSAKGYGYTF.

This clonotype occurred many times. V is TRBV12-3 or TRBV12-4 and J is TRBJ2-1; D is ambiguous. V shed 6 bases and J shed 3 bases, with 15 bases lying between them. The CDR3 contains 15 residues. CDR3 in DNA: TGTGCCAGCAGCCTGGAATTCTGGGTCTACAATGAGCAGTTCTTC. Residues: CASSLEFWVYNEQFF.

As regards this clonotype: Possible read error: a much larger clone is one base away. The rearrangement links TRBV2 to TRBJ2-7; TRBD2 might be the D (7 bases). CDR3 length equals 16 residues. From germline, CDR1 is SNHLY and CDR2 FYNNEI. V gave up 8 bases and J gave up 7 bases, with 27 bases separating them. This CDR3 reads CASPSGGGSSYNEQYF. In DNA form, the CDR3 reads TGTGCCAGCCCATCGGGGGGCGGGAGCTCCTACAATGAGCAGTACTTC.

As concerns this clonotype: No conserved phenylalanine or tryptophan ends this CDR3, so it is likely a read error. V usage is TRBV4-2 and J usage is TRBJ1-2, with TRBD1 as a possible D gene (6 bases). The CDR3 runs 17 residues. Germline V gene sequence: CDR1 LGHNA, CDR2 YNFKEQ. The ends were cut back, 4 bases at V and 6 bases at J, with 24 bases in the middle. The CDR3 DNA is TGTGCCAGCAGCCGCACATCCAGGAACAGGGATGAGGATGGCTACACCGTC. It codes for CASSRTSRNRDEDGYTV.

The chain uses TRBV5-6 and TRBJ1-5; D is ambiguous. From germline, CDR1 is SGHDT and CDR2 YYEEEE. V was cut by 2 bases and J by 7 bases, with 10 bases left in between. The CDR3 sequence is 13 residues long. The CDR3 region is CASSLGRTQPQHF. CDR3 sequence (DNA): TGTGCCAGCAGCTTAGGCAGGACCCAGCCCCAGCATTTT.

This clonotype was picked up a small number of times. The chain joins TRBV24-1 to TRBJ2-1; TRBD2 matches at 7 bases. There are 13 residues in the CDR3. V trimming: 9 bases; J trimming: 7 bases; junction bases outside the gene matches: 8. The germline CDR1 and CDR2 sequences are KGHDR and SFDVKD. The CDR3 loop reads CATAAGEMNEQFF. In DNA, the CDR3 is TGTGCCACCGCGGCGGGGGAAATGAATGAGCAGTTCTTC.

This clonotype came up many times. The chain carries TRBV29-1 and TRBJ1-2; TRBD1 is a possible D gene (6 bases). V lost 4 bases and J 2 bases, leaving 11 bases between the germline ends. The germline gives CDR1 SQVTM, CDR2 ANQGSEA. The CDR3 length is 13 residues. The CDR3 here is CSVAPGANYGYTF. CDR3 in DNA: TGCAGCGTTGCGCCAGGGGCAAACTATGGCTACACCTTC.

The table lists this clonotype with many counts. The rearrangement joins TRBV6-6 to TRBJ2-7; 10 nucleotides agree with TRBD2. CDR1 and CDR2 (germline): MNHNY, SVGAGI (reference sequence). Trimming at V came to 0 bases and at J to 4 bases, leaving 0 bases not matched to a gene. The CDR3 contains 14 residues. CDR3 nucleotide sequence: TGTGCCAGCAGTTACTCTAGCGGGGGGTACGAGCAGTACTTC. It codes for CASSYSSGGYEQYF.

This clonotype showed up many times. V is TRBV12-3 or TRBV12-4 and J is TRBJ2-1; 7 nucleotides agree with TRBD2. CDR3 size: 15 residues. Losses at the gene ends were 3 bases for V and 0 bases for J; bases not matched to a gene: 2. The CDR3 DNA reads as TGTGCCAGCAGTTTGTGGGGGGGCTCCTACAATGAGCAGTTCTTC. Translation: CASSLWGGSYNEQFF.

The chain employs TRBV7-9 and TRBJ1-1; D might be TRBD1 (5 bases). Trimming shortened V by 3 bases and J by 1 base, and 18 bases separated the two germline ends. CDR1 SEHNR and CDR2 FQNEAQ come from the germline V gene (reference sequence). The CDR3 has 17 amino acids. The CDR3 region is CASSFPGDPGGNTEAFF. The CDR3 DNA follows: TGTGCCAGCAGCTTCCCGGGGGACCCCGGGGGGAACACTGAAGCTTTCTTT.

Points on this clonotype: The junction does not match germline at one end; this may be a read error. V is TRBV7-8 and J is TRBJ2-7, with D unclear. CDR3 length equals 15 residues. Germline assignment: CDR1 SGHVS and CDR2 FQNEAQ. Here the CDR3 reads CASSLGPWISYKQYF. The CDR3 DNA reads as TGTGCCAGCAGCTTAGGCCCTTGGATCTCCTACAAGCAGTACTTC.